These 2 T cell receptor beta chains were all obtained from the same sample, sequenced in a study of T cell responses to AZD1222 COVID-19 vaccine. This table comes from immunoSEQ multiplex PCR, and its TCRdb copy is limited to in-frame clones, with some not included. The repertoire holds more than 100,000 clones, 89% seen once, with 4.4% in the top ten. This material consisted of peripheral blood, taken on day 0 of AZD1222 vaccination. The receptors stem from an adult in good health.

This clone was detected only once. The CDR3 protein is CASSQDRGYRYGYTF. The CDR3 DNA follows: TGTGCCAGCAGCCAAGACAGGGGATATCGCTATGGCTACACCTTC. The chain employs TRBV5-4 and TRBJ1-2; 8 nucleotides line up with TRBD1. V shed 4 bases and J 4 bases; nucleotides not matched to a gene: 9. Germline V gene sequence: CDR1 SGHNT, CDR2 YYREEE (reference sequence). The CDR3 sequence is 15 residues long.

The J gene is TRBJ2-7, the V gene TRBV9; TRBD1 or TRBD2 may be the D gene (5 bases each). This CDR3 contains 14 residues. The V end was cut by 0 bases, the J end by 0 bases, with 7 bases between. Germline V lookup: CDR1 SGDLS, CDR2 YYNGEE. As DNA, the CDR3 is TGTGCCAGCAGCGTAGAGGGGACCTCCTACGAGCAGTACTTC. Encoded protein: CASSVEGTSYEQYF.